The 27 T cell receptor beta chains given below trace back to one sample, sequenced in a study of vaccination and CD4 T cells after COVID-19. Cultured CD4+ T cell DNA was sequenced using the Oncomine TCR Beta short-read assay. TCRdb independently ran MiXCR on the PCR reads; one entry per CDR3 protein. This table has around 27,000 distinct CDR3 sequences, over 25% appearing once. Their antigens are not known. As to time point: late sampling 161 to 241 days after vaccination in three convalescent patients. Treatment given: approximately nine-day PBMC culture with coronavirus spike peptide pools or control peptides (ViraFEST assay). The sample consisted of CD4+ T cells from blood, cultured in vitro, taken about 7 months after SARS-CoV-2 vaccination. All receptors come from a human donor who had recovered from COVID-19.

The genes are TRBV20-1 and TRBJ2-3, with D possibly being TRBD1 or TRBD2 (5 bases each). The V and J ends lost 3 bases and 2 bases respectively, with 12 bases between them. The germline V gene encodes CDR1 DFQATT and CDR2 SNEGSKA (reference sequence). This CDR3 comprises 14 residues. The CDR3 region is CSARGRGATDTQYF. The CDR3, as DNA: TGCAGTGCTAGGGGGCGAGGGGCCACAGATACGCAGTATTTT.

This chain links TRBV27 with TRBJ1-1; no clear D gene. The ends were cut back, 4 bases at V and 0 bases at J, with 6 bases in the middle. The CDR3 is 13 amino acids. CDR1 and CDR2 from the germline V gene are MNHEY and SMNVEV (reference sequence). The CDR3 region is CASSSHLNTEAFF. For the CDR3, the DNA is TGTGCCAGCAGTTCACATTTGAACACTGAAGCTTTCTTT.

This clonotype is medium-sized. The chain links TRBV20-1 to TRBJ1-5; D remains unclear. V was trimmed by 6 bases and J by 5 bases, leaving 17 bases between them. This CDR3 has 14 amino acids. From germline, CDR1 is DFQATT and CDR2 SNEGSKA (reference sequence). CDR3 DNA: TGCAGTGCCCAAGCCTCGGGTCAATATCAGCCCCAGCATTTT. Protein: CSAQASGQYQPQHF.

The table lists this clonotype with a few counts. V usage is TRBV24-1 and J usage is TRBJ1-1, with D perhaps matching TRBD1 (6 bases). CDR3 size: 15 residues. Trimming took off 3 bases at V and 1 base at J, with 11 bases between the two ends. CDR1 and CDR2 from the germline V gene are KGHDR and SFDVKD. The CDR3: CATSDPKQGNTEAFF. The CDR3 DNA reads as TGTGCCACCAGTGATCCGAAACAGGGGAACACTGAAGCTTTCTTT.

The V call is TRBV5-1, the J call TRBJ2-5; no definite D call. This CDR3 is 14 amino acids long. The V end was cut by 3 bases, the J end by 5 bases, with 14 bases between. Germline V gene lookup returns CDR1 SGHRS and CDR2 YFSETQ. CDR3 sequence (DNA): TGCGCCAGCAGCTCGCGTGGTGGTAGGGAGACCCAGTACTTC. Its protein product is CASSSRGGRETQYF.

This clonotype has at least ten counts. This chain uses TRBV20-1 with TRBJ2-5, with 10 bases aligning to TRBD2. V shed 0 bases, J shed 4 bases, and the junction held 5 bases outside the gene matches. Germline V gives CDR1 DFQATT, CDR2 SNEGSKA (reference sequence). CDR3 length: 15 residues. The CDR3 coding sequence is TGCAGTGCTAGAGACAGCGGGAGGGCCCCAGAGACCCAGTACTTC. It encodes CSARDSGRAPETQYF.

This clonotype was found a few times. The rearrangement joins TRBV28 to TRBJ2-7, with TRBD2 matching over 11 bases. The germline gives CDR1 MDHEN, CDR2 SYDVKM. The CDR3 loop spans 14 amino acids. Trimming removed 5 bases from V and 3 bases from J; junction bases left unmatched: 3. CDR3 protein: CASSPTSGSYEQYF. DNA of the CDR3: TGTGCCAGCAGTCCTACTAGCGGGAGCTACGAGCAGTACTTC.

The V gene is TRBV20-1, the J gene TRBJ2-3; 9 nucleotides align to TRBD1. The V and J ends lost 5 bases and 2 bases, in that order; junction bases with no gene match: 5. Germline CDR1 DFQATT, CDR2 SNEGSKA (reference sequence). The CDR3 spans 14 residues. This chain's CDR3 is CSAQTGGITDTQYF. In DNA form, the CDR3 reads TGCAGTGCTCAGACAGGGGGAATCACAGATACGCAGTATTTT.

This clonotype came up a few times. The genes are TRBV6-1 and TRBJ1-5; TRBD1 matches 7 bases. The junction had 10 bases not matched to a gene; V was cut back by 7 bases and J by 4 bases. Germline V lookup: CDR1 MNHNS, CDR2 SASEGT. The CDR3 sequence is 15 residues long. CDR3 nucleotides: TGTGCCAGCACAGGGGCCAGGGGGGGGAATCAGCCCCAGCATTTT. Translated: CASTGARGGNQPQHF.

This chain joins TRBV19 and TRBJ2-1; the D is unclear. From germline, CDR1 is LNHDA and CDR2 SQIVND (reference sequence). CDR3 size: 14 residues. Trimming shortened V by 2 bases and J by 0 bases, and 5 bases separated the two germline ends. CDR3 loop: CASSIRGSYNEQFF. In DNA form, the CDR3 reads TGTGCCAGTAGTATACGAGGCTCCTACAATGAGCAGTTCTTC.

This sequence joins TRBV20-1 and TRBJ1-5, with a tentative D call TRBD1 (6 bases). Trimming removed 2 bases from V and 4 bases from J, with 9 bases in between. CDR3 length: 13 amino acids. CDR1 DFQATT and CDR2 SNEGSKA come from the germline V gene (reference sequence). DNA of the CDR3: TGCAGTGCTAGAAATACAGGGAATCAGCCCCAGCATTTT. This sequence encodes CSARNTGNQPQHF.

The chain carries TRBV4-3 and TRBJ2-2, with 8 bases that match TRBD2. The CDR3 has 17 residues. Per germline, CDR1 LGHNA and CDR2 YSLEER. The V gene end was trimmed by 9 bases and the J gene end by 4 bases; junction bases not matched to a gene: 16. CDR3 DNA sequence: TGCGCCAGTAGGGGGACATTGGGACTAGTCCCCACCGGGGAGCTGTTTTTT. This codes for CASRGTLGLVPTGELFF.

This sequence joins TRBV20-1 and TRBJ2-7; 15 bases are shared with TRBD2. Germline CDR1 is DFQATT and CDR2 is SNEGSKA (reference sequence). V gave up 6 bases and J gave up 6 bases; unmatched junction bases: 15. CDR3 length equals 17 residues. CDR3 amino acids: CSANQEGLAGGLGEQYF. The CDR3 nucleotides are TGCAGTGCAAACCAAGAGGGACTAGCGGGAGGACTGGGCGAGCAGTACTTC.

This clonotype was counted ten times or more. The V and J genes are TRBV15 and TRBJ2-5, with a tentative D call TRBD2 (5 bases). Trimming cost V 0 bases and J 2 bases, with 10 bases left between them. Germline V gene sequence: CDR1 LNHNV, CDR2 YYDKDF (reference sequence). The CDR3 has 15 amino acids. DNA of the CDR3: TGTGCCACCAGCAGAGATGGAGCGGAGCAAGAGACCCAGTACTTC. Protein: CATSRDGAEQETQYF.

This clonotype was counted a few times. J is TRBJ2-1 and V is TRBV6-1; D may be TRBD2 (6 bases). CDR3 length: 13 amino acids. The germline CDR1 and CDR2 sequences are MNHNS and SASEGT. The V end was cut by 8 bases, the J end by 6 bases, with 14 bases between. CDR3 sequence reads: CASWRAQPNEQFF. The CDR3 region has the DNA TGTGCCAGCTGGAGGGCCCAGCCCAATGAGCAGTTCTTC.

The V and J genes are TRBV19 and TRBJ2-4; D possibly corresponds to TRBD2 (5 bases). Trimming stripped 1 base from V and 0 bases from J, with 7 bases between. This CDR3 is built from 15 residues. Germline CDR1 reads LNHDA; CDR2 reads SQIVND (reference sequence). CDR3 DNA sequence: TGTGCCAGTAGTATAGGACTATTAGCCAAAAACATTCAGTACTTC. This translates into CASSIGLLAKNIQYF.

The chain combines TRBV7-9 with TRBJ2-7, with TRBD1 matching 7 bases. The DNA end is a closer match to TRBJ2-1, so the J assignment may be wrong. Germline-derived CDR1 and CDR2 are SEHNR and FQNEAQ (reference sequence). The CDR3 runs 14 residues. CDR3 DNA sequence: TGTGCCAGCAGCTTCGAAAACAGGGGAAATGAGCAGTTCTTC. The encoded protein is CASSFENRGNEQFF.

The V gene is TRBV19, the J gene TRBJ2-1; either TRBD1 or TRBD2 may supply D (5 bases each). The CDR3 runs 16 residues. The V gene's germline CDR1 is LNHDA and CDR2 SQIVND (reference sequence). Trimming removed 5 bases at V and 0 bases at J, with 14 bases between. DNA for the CDR3: TGTGCCAGTAGTGTCACGGGACGGAGCTCCTACAATGAGCAGTTCTTC. Amino acids: CASSVTGRSSYNEQFF.

This clonotype has only a few counts. At one end the junction does not follow the germline gene, possibly because of a read error. CDR3 region: CASSEGYNSGYTF. CDR3 nucleotide sequence: TGTGCCAGCAGTGAAGGGTACAACTCTGGCTACACCTTC. V is TRBV2 and J is TRBJ1-2, with D uncertain. Germline assignment: CDR1 SNHLY and CDR2 FYNNEI. This CDR3 contains 13 residues.

The chain joins TRBV14 to TRBJ1-5; D gene unclear. Per the germline V gene, CDR1 is SGHDN and CDR2 is FVKESK. Trimming left V 0 bases short and J 6 bases short, with 0 bases between. The CDR3 length is 11 residues. This CDR3 reads CASSQDQPQHF. DNA of the CDR3: TGTGCCAGCAGCCAAGATCAGCCCCAGCATTTT.

The chain combines TRBV20-1 with TRBJ2-7; no clear D. The length of the CDR3 is 11 residues. Deletions cut 4 bases from V and 6 bases from J, with 10 bases between. Germline V gene lookup returns CDR1 DFQATT and CDR2 SNEGSKA (reference sequence). CDR3 residues: CSATEASEQYF. CDR3 DNA sequence: TGCAGTGCTACAGAGGCCTCCGAGCAGTACTTC.

This chain uses TRBV6-5 with TRBJ1-2, with 8 nucleotides matching TRBD1. J lost 2 bases, V lost 4 bases, and 0 bases had no gene match. Germline lookup yields CDR1 MNHEY and CDR2 SVGAGI. The CDR3 covers 13 residues. The CDR3 spells CASSWTGNYGYTF. CDR3 nucleotide sequence: TGTGCCAGCAGTTGGACAGGGAACTATGGCTACACCTTC.

Only a few counts were recorded for this clonotype. The gene calls are TRBV6-1 and TRBJ2-3, with 12 nucleotides matching TRBD2. CDR1 MNHNS and CDR2 SASEGT come from the germline V gene. V shed 6 bases, J shed 6 bases, and the junction held 16 bases outside the gene matches. The CDR3 has 18 amino acids. The CDR3 coding sequence is TGTGCCAGCAGATCACCAGGGGGTCTAGCGGGAGGGGCCGATACGCAGTATTTT. Its protein product is CASRSPGGLAGGADTQYF.

The genes are TRBV20-1 and TRBJ1-4; D not resolved. The CDR3 sequence is 14 residues long. V shed 0 bases and J shed 4 bases, with 9 bases lying between them. Germline values: CDR1 DFQATT, CDR2 SNEGSKA (reference sequence). Written as DNA, the CDR3 is TGCAGTGCTAGAGAGGACGGGGATAATGAAAAACTGTTTTTT. It specifies CSAREDGDNEKLFF.

This clonotype came up a few times. The rearrangement links TRBV20-1 to TRBJ2-5; tentative D call: TRBD1 (5 bases). The V gene's germline CDR1 is DFQATT and CDR2 SNEGSKA (reference sequence). The CDR3 length is 13 residues. V was cut by 3 bases and J by 3 bases, with 11 bases left in between. CDR3 region: CSASSGAKETQYF. The DNA of the CDR3 is TGCAGTGCTAGCAGTGGGGCCAAAGAGACCCAGTACTTC.

This clonotype has only a few counts. The CDR3 spells CASRLSGTGGHQPQHF. CDR3 coding DNA: TGTGCCAGTAGGCTTTCCGGGACAGGGGGACATCAGCCCCAGCATTTT. The V call is TRBV19, the J call TRBJ1-5; 11 bases are a match to TRBD1. The ends lost 6 bases at V and 5 bases at J; junction bases unmatched: 9. Germline V gene sequence: CDR1 LNHDA, CDR2 SQIVND (reference sequence). This CDR3 contains 16 residues.

V usage is TRBV20-1 and J usage is TRBJ2-6; D is possibly TRBD1 (5 bases). Looked up from germline, CDR1 is DFQATT and CDR2 is SNEGSKA (reference sequence). V lost 3 bases and J lost 1, with 10 bases in between. The CDR3 spans 15 residues. CDR3 in amino acids: CSARDKLSGANVLTF. The CDR3 DNA follows: TGCAGTGCTAGGGACAAATTGTCTGGGGCCAACGTCCTGACTTTC.